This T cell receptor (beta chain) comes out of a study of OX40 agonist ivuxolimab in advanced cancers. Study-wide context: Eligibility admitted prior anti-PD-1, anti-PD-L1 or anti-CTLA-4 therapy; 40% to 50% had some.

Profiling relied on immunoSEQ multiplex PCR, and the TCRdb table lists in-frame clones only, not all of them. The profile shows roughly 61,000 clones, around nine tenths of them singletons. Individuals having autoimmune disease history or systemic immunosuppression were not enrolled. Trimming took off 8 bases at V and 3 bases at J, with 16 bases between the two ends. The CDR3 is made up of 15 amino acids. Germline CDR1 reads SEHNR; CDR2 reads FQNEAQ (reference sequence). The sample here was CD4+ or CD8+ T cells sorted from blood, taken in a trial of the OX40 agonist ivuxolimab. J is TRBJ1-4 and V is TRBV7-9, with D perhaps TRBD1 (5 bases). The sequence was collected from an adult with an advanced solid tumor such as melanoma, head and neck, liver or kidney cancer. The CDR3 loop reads CASSRGDGSNEKLFF. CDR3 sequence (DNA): TGTGCCAGCTCCCGGGGCGACGGTTCTAATGAAAAACTGTTTTTT. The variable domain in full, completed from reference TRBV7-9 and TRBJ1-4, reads DTGVSQNPRHKITKRGQNVTFRCDPISEHNRLYWYRQTLGQGPEFLTYFQNEAQLEKSRLLSDRFSAERPKGSFSTLEIQRTEQGDSAMYLCASSRGDGSNEKLFFGSGTQLSVL.